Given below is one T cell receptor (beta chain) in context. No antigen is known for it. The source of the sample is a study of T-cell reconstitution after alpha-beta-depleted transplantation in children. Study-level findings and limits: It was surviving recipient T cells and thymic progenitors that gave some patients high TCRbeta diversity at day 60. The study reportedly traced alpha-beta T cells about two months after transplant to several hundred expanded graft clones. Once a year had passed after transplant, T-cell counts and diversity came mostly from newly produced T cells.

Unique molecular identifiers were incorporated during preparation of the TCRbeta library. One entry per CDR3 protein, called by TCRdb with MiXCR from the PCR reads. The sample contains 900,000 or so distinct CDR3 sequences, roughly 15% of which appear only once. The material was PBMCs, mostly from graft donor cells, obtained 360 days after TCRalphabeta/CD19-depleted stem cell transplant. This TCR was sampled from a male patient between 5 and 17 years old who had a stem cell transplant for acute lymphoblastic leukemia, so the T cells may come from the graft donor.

CDR3 in amino acids: CASSYSGQQPQHF. CDR3 nucleotides: TGTGCCAGCAGTTACTCGGGACAGCAGCCCCAGCATTTT. The rearrangement links TRBV6-6 to TRBJ1-5; TRBD1 matches at 7 bases. The CDR3 spans 13 residues. From germline, CDR1 is MNHNY and CDR2 SVGAGI (reference sequence). V dropped 0 bases and J dropped 7; count of bases not matched to a gene: 0.